The source of this TCR beta chain is a study of T cell responses to AZD1222 COVID-19 vaccine. Overall study results and limits: Donors were largely white British and mainly female; clonal diversity was possibly underestimated.

Method: immunoSEQ multiplex PCR; TCRdb's copy keeps in-frame clones and lacks some. The table has more than 100,000 clones, approximately 91% seen once. Germline lookup yields CDR1 GTSNPN and CDR2 SVGIG (reference sequence). Trimming took off 0 bases at V and 1 base at J, with 13 bases between the two ends. The CDR3 consists of 16 residues. On this clone: Its antigen is unknown.

V is TRBV30 and J is TRBJ2-4; tentatively, D is TRBD2 (5 bases). This sequence was found in an adult in good health. The sequencing used peripheral blood, collected on day 0 of AZD1222 vaccination. The CDR3 coding sequence is TGTGCCTGGAGTGTTAGTGGGAGAGGGGCCAAAAACATTCAGTACTTC. Residues: CAWSVSGRGAKNIQYF.